This T cell receptor (beta chain) was retrieved from a study of blood T cell repertoires in COVID-19. Study at large: In each case, the material was cDNA or gDNA derived from T cells, B-cell-depleted T cells, or PBMCs.

Sequencing used immunoSEQ multiplex PCR; TCRdb keeps in-frame clones, though not all of them. This repertoire shows a few hundred thousand clones, 85% to 90% found once; its top ten account for over 3.5%. Germline V gene lookup returns CDR1 MDHEN and CDR2 SYDVKM. The ends were cut back, 6 bases at V and 3 bases at J, with 18 bases in the middle. The CDR3 is 16 amino acids. Participants, about 18 to 89 years old, spanned some 23 US areas. Participant reports of clinical history set cohort assignment. The chain combines TRBV28 with TRBJ1-5; D unclear. This clonotype was sampled from a man younger than 45 who had recovered from COVID-19. Source material: PBMCs or T cells enriched from blood (not recorded which). The CDR3 sequence: CASSYLRGQINQPQHF. The CDR3 coding sequence is TGTGCCAGCAGCTACTTGCGAGGGCAGATCAATCAGCCCCAGCATTTT.